This TCR beta chain was observed in a study of shared clonotypes between healthy human individuals. The CDR3 contains 14 residues. CDR1 and CDR2 (germline): MNHNY, SVGAGI (reference sequence). With 4 bases removed from V and 0 bases from J, the gap between germline ends came to 9 bases. Unsorted PBMC DNA was run through sequencing on ten immunoSEQ deep assay plates. The repertoire was sequenced with immunoSEQ multiplex PCR; TCRdb's copy has only in-frame clones and lacks some. The repertoire holds about 460,000 clones, 75% to 80% seen once, with 12% in the top ten. General observations from the study: The researchers took only blood, and tissue repertoires probably look different.

Donors had no recently reported acute infections or vaccinations and were HIV-negative. Around 100 million PBMCs were counted before genomic DNA extraction. Worth noting for this clone: Its target is not known.

The sequenced sample consisted of PBMCs. This chain uses TRBV6-6 with TRBJ2-5; D gene unclear. The clonotype originates from a woman between 35 and 50 years old in good health. Some clones in this sample may be carry-over from other donors' samples. The CDR3 DNA reads TGTGCCAGCAGTTTCGTAACGTACCAAGAGACCCAGTACTTC. Its translation: CASSFVTYQETQYF.